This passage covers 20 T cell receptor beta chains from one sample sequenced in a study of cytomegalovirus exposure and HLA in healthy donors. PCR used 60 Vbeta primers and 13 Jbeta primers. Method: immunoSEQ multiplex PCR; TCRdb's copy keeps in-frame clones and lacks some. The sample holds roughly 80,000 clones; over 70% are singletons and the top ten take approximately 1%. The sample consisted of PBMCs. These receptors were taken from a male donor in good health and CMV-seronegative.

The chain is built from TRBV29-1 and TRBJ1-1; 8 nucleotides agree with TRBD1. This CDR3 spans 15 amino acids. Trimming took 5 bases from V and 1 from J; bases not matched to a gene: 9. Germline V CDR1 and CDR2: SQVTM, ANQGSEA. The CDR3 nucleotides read TGCAGCGTTTCTCGGACAGGGACAGGGAACACTGAAGCTTTCTTT. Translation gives CSVSRTGTGNTEAFF.

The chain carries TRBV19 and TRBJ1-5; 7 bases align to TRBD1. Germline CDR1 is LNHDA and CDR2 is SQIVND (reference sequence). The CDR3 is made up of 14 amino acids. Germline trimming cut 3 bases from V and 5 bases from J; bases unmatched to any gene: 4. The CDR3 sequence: CASSMTGLDQPQHF. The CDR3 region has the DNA TGTGCCAGTAGTATGACAGGGCTCGATCAGCCCCAGCATTTT.

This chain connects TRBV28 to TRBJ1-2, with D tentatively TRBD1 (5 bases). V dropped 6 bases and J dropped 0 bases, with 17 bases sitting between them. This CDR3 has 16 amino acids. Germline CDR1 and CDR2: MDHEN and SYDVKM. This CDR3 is CASRRSGGVANYGYTF. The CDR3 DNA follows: TGTGCCAGCAGACGATCCGGGGGGGTCGCTAACTATGGCTACACCTTC.

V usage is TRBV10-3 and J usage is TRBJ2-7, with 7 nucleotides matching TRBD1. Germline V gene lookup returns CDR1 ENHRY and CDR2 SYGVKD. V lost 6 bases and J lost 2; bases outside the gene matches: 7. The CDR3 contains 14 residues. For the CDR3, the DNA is TGTGCCATCAGCCGACAGGGTGAGGCCTACGAGCAGTACTTC. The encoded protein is CAISRQGEAYEQYF.

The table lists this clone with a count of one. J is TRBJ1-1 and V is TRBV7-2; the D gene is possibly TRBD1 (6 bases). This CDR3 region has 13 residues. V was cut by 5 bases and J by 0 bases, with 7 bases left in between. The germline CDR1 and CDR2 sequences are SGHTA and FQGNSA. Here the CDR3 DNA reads TGTGCCAGCAGCGGACAGCTGAACACTGAAGCTTTCTTT. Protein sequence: CASSGQLNTEAFF.

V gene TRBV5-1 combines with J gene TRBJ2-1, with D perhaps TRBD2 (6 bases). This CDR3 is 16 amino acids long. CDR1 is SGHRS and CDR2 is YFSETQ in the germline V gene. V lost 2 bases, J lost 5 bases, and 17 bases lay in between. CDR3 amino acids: CASSFGRSTPNNEQFF. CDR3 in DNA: TGCGCCAGCAGCTTCGGGAGATCAACCCCCAACAATGAGCAGTTCTTC. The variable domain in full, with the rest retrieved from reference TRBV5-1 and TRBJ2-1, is KAGVTQTPRYLIKTRGQQVTLSCSPISGHRSVSWYQQTPGQGLQFLFEYFSETQRNKGNFPGRFSGRQFSNSRSEMNVSTLELGDSALYLCASSFGRSTPNNEQFFGPGTRLTVL.

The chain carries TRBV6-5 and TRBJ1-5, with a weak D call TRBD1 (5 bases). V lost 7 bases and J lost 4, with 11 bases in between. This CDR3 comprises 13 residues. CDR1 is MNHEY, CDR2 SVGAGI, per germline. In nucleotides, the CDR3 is TGTGCCAGCAAAGGGCAGGGAAATCAGCCCCAGCATTTT. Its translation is CASKGQGNQPQHF.

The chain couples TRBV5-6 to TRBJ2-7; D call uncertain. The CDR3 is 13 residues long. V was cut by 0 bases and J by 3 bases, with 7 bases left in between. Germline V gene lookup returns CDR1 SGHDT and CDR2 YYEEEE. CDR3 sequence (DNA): TGTGCCAGCAGCTTGGCTTTCGGCTACGAGCAGTACTTC. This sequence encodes CASSLAFGYEQYF.

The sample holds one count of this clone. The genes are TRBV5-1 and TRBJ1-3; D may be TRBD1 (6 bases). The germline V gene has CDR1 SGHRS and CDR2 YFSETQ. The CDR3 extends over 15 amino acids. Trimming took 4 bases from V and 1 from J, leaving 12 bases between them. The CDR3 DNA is TGCGCCAGCAGCACGGACAGAGGGTCTGGAAACACCATATATTTT. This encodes CASSTDRGSGNTIYF.

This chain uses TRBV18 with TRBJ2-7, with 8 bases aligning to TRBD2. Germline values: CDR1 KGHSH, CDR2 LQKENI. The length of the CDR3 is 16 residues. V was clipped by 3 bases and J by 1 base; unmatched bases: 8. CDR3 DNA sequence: TGTGCCAGCTCACCGTCGGGGGGGAGAGGTTCCTACGAGCAGTACTTC. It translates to CASSPSGGRGSYEQYF. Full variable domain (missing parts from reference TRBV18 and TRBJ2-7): NAGVMQNPRHLVRRRGQEARLRCSPMKGHSHVYWYRQLPEEGLKFMVYLQKENIIDESGMPKERFSAEFPKEGPSILRIQQVVRGDSAAYFCASSPSGGRGSYEQYFGPGTRLTVT.

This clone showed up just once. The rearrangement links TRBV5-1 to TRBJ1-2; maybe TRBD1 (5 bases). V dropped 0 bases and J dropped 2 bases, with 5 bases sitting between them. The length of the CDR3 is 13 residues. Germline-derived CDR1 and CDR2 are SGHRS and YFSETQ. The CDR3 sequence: CASSLEGNYGYTF. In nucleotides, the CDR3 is TGCGCCAGCAGCTTGGAGGGGAACTATGGCTACACCTTC.

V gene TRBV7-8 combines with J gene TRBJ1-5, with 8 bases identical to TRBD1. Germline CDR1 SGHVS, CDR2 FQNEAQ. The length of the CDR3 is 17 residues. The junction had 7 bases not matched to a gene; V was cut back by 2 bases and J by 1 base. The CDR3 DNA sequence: TGTGCCAGCAGCTTAAACGACAGGGGTCTAAGCAATCAGCCCCAGCATTTT. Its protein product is CASSLNDRGLSNQPQHF. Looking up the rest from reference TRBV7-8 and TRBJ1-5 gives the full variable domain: GAGVSQSPRYKVAKRGQDVALRCDPISGHVSLFWYQQALGQGPEFLTYFQNEAQLDKSGLPSDRFFAERPEGSVSTLKIQRTQQEDSAVYLCASSLNDRGLSNQPQHFGDGTRLSIL.

The CDR3 here is CASRSQGFGGYTF. Here the CDR3 DNA reads TGTGCCAGCAGATCCCAGGGTTTCGGGGGCTACACCTTC. J is TRBJ1-2 and V is TRBV5-6, with D possibly matching TRBD1 (5 bases). CDR1 is SGHDT and CDR2 is YYEEEE in the germline V gene. This CDR3 region has 13 residues. Trimming took off 5 bases at V and 8 bases at J, with 16 bases between the two ends.

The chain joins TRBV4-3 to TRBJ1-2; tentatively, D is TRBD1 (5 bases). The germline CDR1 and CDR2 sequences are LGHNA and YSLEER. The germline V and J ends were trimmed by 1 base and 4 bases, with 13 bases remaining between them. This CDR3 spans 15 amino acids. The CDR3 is CASSQVGQTIYGYTF. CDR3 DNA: TGCGCCAGCAGCCAAGTGGGGCAGACCATCTATGGCTACACCTTC.

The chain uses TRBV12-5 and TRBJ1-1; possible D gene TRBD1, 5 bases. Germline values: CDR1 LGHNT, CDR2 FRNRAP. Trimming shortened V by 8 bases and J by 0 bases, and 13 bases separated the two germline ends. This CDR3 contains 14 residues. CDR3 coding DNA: TGTGCTAGTTCGGGGGTTGGTTTGAACACTGAAGCTTTCTTT. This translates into CASSGVGLNTEAFF. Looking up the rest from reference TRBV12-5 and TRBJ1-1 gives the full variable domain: DARVTQTPRHKVTEMGQEVTMRCQPILGHNTVFWYRQTMMQGLELLAYFRNRAPLDDSGMPKDRFSAEMPDATLATLKIQPSEPRDSAVYFCASSGVGLNTEAFFGQGTRLTVV.

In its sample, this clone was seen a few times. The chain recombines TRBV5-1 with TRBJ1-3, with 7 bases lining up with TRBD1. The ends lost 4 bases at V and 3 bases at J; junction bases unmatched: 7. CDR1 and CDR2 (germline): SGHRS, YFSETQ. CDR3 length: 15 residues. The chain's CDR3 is CASSPPTGDGNTIYF. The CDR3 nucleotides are TGCGCCAGCAGCCCCCCCACAGGGGATGGAAACACCATATATTTT.

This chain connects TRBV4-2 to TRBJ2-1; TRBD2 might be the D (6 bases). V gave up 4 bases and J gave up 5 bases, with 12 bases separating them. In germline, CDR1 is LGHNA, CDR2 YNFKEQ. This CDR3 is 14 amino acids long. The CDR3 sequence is CASSPGDFDNEQFF. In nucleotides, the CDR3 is TGTGCCAGCAGCCCCGGGGACTTCGACAATGAGCAGTTCTTC.

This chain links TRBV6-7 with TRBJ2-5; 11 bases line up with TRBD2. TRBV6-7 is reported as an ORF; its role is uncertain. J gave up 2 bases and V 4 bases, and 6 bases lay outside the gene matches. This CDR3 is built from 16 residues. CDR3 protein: CASSLGASGRQETQYF. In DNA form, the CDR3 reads TGTGCCAGCAGTTTAGGAGCTAGCGGGAGGCAAGAGACCCAGTACTTC.

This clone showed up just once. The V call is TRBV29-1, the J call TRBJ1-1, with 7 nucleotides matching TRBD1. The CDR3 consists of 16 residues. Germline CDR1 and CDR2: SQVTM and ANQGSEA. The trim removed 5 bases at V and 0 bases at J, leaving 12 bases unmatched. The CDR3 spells CSVPRDSQIMNTEAFF. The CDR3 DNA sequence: TGCAGCGTTCCTCGGGACAGCCAGATTATGAACACTGAAGCTTTCTTT.

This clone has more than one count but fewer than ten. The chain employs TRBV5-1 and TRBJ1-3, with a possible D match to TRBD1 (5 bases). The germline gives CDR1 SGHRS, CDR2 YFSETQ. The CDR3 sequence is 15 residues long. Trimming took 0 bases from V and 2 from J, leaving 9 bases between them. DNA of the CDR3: TGCGCCAGCAGCTTGGTACAGGAGCCTGGAAACACCATATATTTT. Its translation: CASSLVQEPGNTIYF.